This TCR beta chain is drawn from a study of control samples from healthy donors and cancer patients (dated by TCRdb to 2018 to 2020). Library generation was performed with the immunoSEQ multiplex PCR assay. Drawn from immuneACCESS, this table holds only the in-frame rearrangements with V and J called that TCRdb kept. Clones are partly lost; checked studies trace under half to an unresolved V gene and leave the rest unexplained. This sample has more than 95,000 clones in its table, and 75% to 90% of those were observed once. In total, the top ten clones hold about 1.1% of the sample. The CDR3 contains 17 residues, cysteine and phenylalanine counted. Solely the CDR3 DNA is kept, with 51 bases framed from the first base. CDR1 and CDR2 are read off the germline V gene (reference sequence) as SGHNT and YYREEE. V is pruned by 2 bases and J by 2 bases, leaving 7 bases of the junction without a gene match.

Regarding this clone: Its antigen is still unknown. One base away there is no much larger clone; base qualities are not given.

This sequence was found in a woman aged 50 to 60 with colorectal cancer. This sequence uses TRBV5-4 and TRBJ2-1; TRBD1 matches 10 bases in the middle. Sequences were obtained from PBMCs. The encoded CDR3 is CASSFTLTGGAYNEQFF. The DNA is TGTGCCAGCAGCTTCACACTGACAGGGGGCGCCTACAATGAGCAGTTCTTC. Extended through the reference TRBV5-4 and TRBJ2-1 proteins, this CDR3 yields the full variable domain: ETGVTQSPTHLIKTRGQQVTLRCSSQSGHNTVSWYQQALGQGPQFIFQYYREEENGRGNFPPRFSGLQFPNYSSELNVNALELDDSALYLCASSFTLTGGAYNEQFFGPGTRLTVL.